This TCR beta chain was identified in a study of identical twins. Overall study findings and caveats: Cord blood beta clonotypes present at high abundance carried fewer insertions; no such pattern appeared in memory repertoires. Analyses based on zero insertions could be partly confounded by invariant MAIT and iNKT cells.

TCRdb reprocessed the 5' RACE reads with MiXCR, giving one entry per CDR3 protein. The sample lists about 300,000 distinct CDR3 sequences, more than 9% occurring once. This clonotype was counted a few times. Its target is not known. The sample was also reused in another study, on yellow fever vaccine responses in identical twins.

This receptor was obtained from a young woman in good health. The sequenced sample was CD8+ T cells sorted from blood.

The CDR3 loop is CATSPRTGGVETQYF. CDR3 DNA: TGTGCCACCAGCCCACGGACAGGGGGCGTGGAGACCCAGTACTTC. The chain couples TRBV15 to TRBJ2-5, with 11 positions matching TRBD1. Trimming took 5 bases from V and 5 from J; bases not matched to a gene: 7. This CDR3 comprises 15 residues. The germline V gene has CDR1 LNHNV and CDR2 YYDKDF (reference sequence).